What follows are 10 T cell receptor beta chains derived from one specimen sequenced in a study of spatial heterogeneity in lung cancer. Overall study findings and caveats: Counts of expanded intratumoral alpha and beta TCRs tracked tumor mutation counts.

For these receptors, no antigen is known. MiXCR, applied by TCRdb to the 5' RACE reads, yields one record per CDR3 protein. The sample carries fewer than 8,500 distinct CDR3 sequences, more than 7% recorded once. Noted time point: sample taken at primary tumor resection. Specimen: lung tumor tissue, collected at surgery. These receptors all stem from a male donor with early-stage non-small cell lung cancer.

This clonotype has at least ten counts. This beta chain was picked up by a library intended for alpha chains and is off target, so its count carries little meaning. The chain employs TRBV7-8 and TRBJ2-2; a weak D match, TRBD2 (6 bases). This CDR3 is built from 14 residues. Germline V gives CDR1 SGHVS, CDR2 FQNEAQ. V lost 6 bases, J lost 7 bases, and 15 bases lay in between. As DNA, the CDR3 is TGTGCCAGCAGAGGAGGAGGGAGGCACGGGGAGCTGTTTTTT. Translation: CASRGGGRHGELFF.

This clonotype was seen many times. Within a library made for alpha chains, this beta chain is off target, and its count is uninformative. The V and J genes are TRBV20-1 and TRBJ1-5; tentatively, D is TRBD1 (6 bases). Germline-derived CDR1 and CDR2 are DFQATT and SNEGSKA (reference sequence). This CDR3 has 14 residues. V was pared by 7 bases and J by 5 bases, with 18 bases between. This CDR3 is CSVYQTGRDQPQHF. The CDR3 bases are TGCAGTGTTTACCAAACAGGGAGGGATCAGCCCCAGCATTTT.

This clonotype was picked up one time. With a much larger clone just one base away, this may be a read error. With the library built for alpha chains, this beta chain is off target and its frequency is not meaningful. This rearrangement joins TRBV10-3 to TRBJ1-1; TRBD1 is a possible D gene (5 bases). Germline V gene lookup returns CDR1 ENHRY and CDR2 SYGVKD. The V end was cut by 3 bases, the J end by 9 bases, with 14 bases between. This CDR3 has 13 residues. The CDR3 coding sequence is TGTGCCATCAGTGAACGGGCCAGGGAAAAAGCTTTCTTT. As protein: CAISERAREKAFF.

This clonotype counts as medium-sized (0.01 to 0.1%). The size of this beta chain means little, since it is a stray read in a library made for alpha chains. The rearrangement links TRBV4-1 to TRBJ2-1; 14 nucleotides line up with TRBD2. The CDR3 is 15 amino acids. With 3 bases clipped from V and 6 bases from J, the junction kept 1 base outside the gene matches. Germline CDR1 and CDR2: MGHRA and YSYEKL. CDR3 nucleotides: TGCGCCAGCAGCCAGGGACTAGCGGGAGCCAATGAGCAGTTCTTC. Encoded protein: CASSQGLAGANEQFF.

This clonotype has ten or more counts. A library made for alpha chains picked up this beta chain off target, so its size means little. The chain combines TRBV28 with TRBJ2-3; D unresolved. This CDR3 comprises 13 residues. V was trimmed by 2 bases and J by 8 bases, leaving 11 bases between them. Germline CDR1 reads MDHEN; CDR2 reads SYDVKM. DNA of the CDR3: TGTGCCAGCAGTTTACCACGGCCGCGTACGCAGTATTTT. This codes for CASSLPRPRTQYF.

The sample holds many counts of this clonotype. The library was built for alpha chains, so this beta chain is an off-target read and its size means little. This chain joins TRBV6-2 or TRBV6-3 and TRBJ2-7; tentatively, D is TRBD1 (5 bases). The CDR3 has 15 residues. The V end was cut by 2 bases, the J end by 2 bases, with 13 bases between. Germline V gene data show CDR1 as MNHEY and CDR2 as SVGEGT. CDR3 residues: CASSYPQGATYEQYF. CDR3 nucleotide sequence: TGTGCCAGCAGTTACCCTCAGGGTGCAACCTACGAGCAGTACTTC.

Judged by abundance, this clonotype is medium-sized. Little can be read into the size of this beta chain, an off-target read in a library designed for alpha chains. The chain has TRBV7-2 and TRBJ1-2; D is perhaps TRBD1 (5 bases). The CDR3 length is 14 residues. V was shortened by 6 bases and J by 1 base, with 12 bases between the two germline ends. Germline loops: CDR1 SGHTA, CDR2 FQGNSA. In DNA, the CDR3 is TGTGCCAGCAGTAGGGGCGGACTTAACTATGGCTACACCTTC. The encoded protein is CASSRGGLNYGYTF.

By proportion, this clonotype is medium-sized. This beta chain came through as a stray read in a library set up for alpha chains, and its size says little. The chain carries TRBV12-3 or TRBV12-4 and TRBJ1-1; D is unclear. Between the trimmed V and J ends, which lost 4 bases and 6 bases, there was a span of 15 bases. There are 14 residues in the CDR3. This chain's CDR3 is CASSSLAGVAEAFF. For the CDR3, the DNA is TGTGCCAGCAGTTCCTTAGCTGGGGTTGCTGAAGCTTTCTTT.

This clonotype was detected many times. The size of this beta chain means little, since it is a stray read in a library made for alpha chains. The CDR3 loop reads CASSLAGLAGAYEQYF. The CDR3 DNA follows: TGCGCCAGCAGCTTGGCCGGACTAGCGGGAGCCTACGAGCAGTACTTC. The genes are TRBV5-1 and TRBJ2-7, with TRBD2 matching over 13 bases. J gave up 2 bases and V 0 bases, and 2 bases lay outside the gene matches. Per the germline V gene, CDR1 is SGHRS and CDR2 is YFSETQ. The CDR3 is 16 amino acids.

This clonotype is medium-sized within its sample. Little can be read into the size of this beta chain, an off-target read in a library designed for alpha chains. This chain connects TRBV7-2 to TRBJ1-4; weak D call: TRBD1 (5 bases). Germline CDR1 SGHTA, CDR2 FQGNSA. Trimming took off 0 bases at V and 8 bases at J, with 16 bases between the two ends. This CDR3 has 16 residues. Written as DNA, the CDR3 is TGTGCCAGCAGCTTAGCTCAGGGAGTGGTTGGAGAAAAACTGTTTTTT. As protein: CASSLAQGVVGEKLFF.